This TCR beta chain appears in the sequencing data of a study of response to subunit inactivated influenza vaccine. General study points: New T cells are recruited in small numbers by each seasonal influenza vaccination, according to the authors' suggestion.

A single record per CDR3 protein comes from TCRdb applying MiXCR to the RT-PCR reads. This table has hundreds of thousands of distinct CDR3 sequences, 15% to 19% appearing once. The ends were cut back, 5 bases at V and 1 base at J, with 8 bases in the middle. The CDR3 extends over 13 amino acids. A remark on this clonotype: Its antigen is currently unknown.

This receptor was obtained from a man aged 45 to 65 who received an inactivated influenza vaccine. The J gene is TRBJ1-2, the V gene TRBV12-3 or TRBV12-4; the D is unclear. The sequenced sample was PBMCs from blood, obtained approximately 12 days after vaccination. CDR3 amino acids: CASSRTLNYGYTF. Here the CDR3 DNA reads TGTGCCAGCAGTCGGACCCTTAACTATGGCTACACCTTC.